This T cell receptor (beta chain) originates from a study of T cell changes during pregnancy in multiple sclerosis. Sequencing was performed with immunoSEQ multiplex PCR; in TCRdb, only in-frame clones are kept and a portion is missing. Among 35,000 or so clones listed, around 89% were seen once. Trimming at V came to 4 bases and at J to 3 bases, leaving 6 bases not matched to a gene. CDR3 length equals 15 residues. The germline CDR1 and CDR2 sequences are SGHNT and YYREEE (reference sequence). This sequence originates from a female donor with multiple sclerosis, enrolled in a pregnancy study. The sequences come from CD4+ T cells from peripheral blood mononuclear cells, collected in the first trimester of pregnancy. The chain joins TRBV5-4 to TRBJ2-5; the match to TRBD1 covers 10 bases. The CDR3 bases are TGTGCCAGCAGCCCGCAGGGACAGGGGAAAGAGACCCAGTACTTC. Translating gives CASSPQGQGKETQYF.